This record looks at one T cell receptor (beta chain) sequence and its context. This specimen belongs to a study of blood T cell repertoires in COVID-19. Study background: Sites across the United States, Italy and Spain contributed samples from acute and convalescent COVID-19. T cells, B-cell-depleted T cells, or PBMCs provided the cDNA or gDNA that served as material.

J lost 8 bases, V lost 3 bases, and 0 bases had no gene match. This CDR3 spans 13 amino acids. Per the study methods: Reference gene primer amplification yielded estimated nucleated cell counts. This table comes from immunoSEQ multiplex PCR, and its TCRdb copy is limited to in-frame clones, with some not included. Clone size and V and J calls were adopted from that table, with D and trimming inferred from the DNA. The sample has about 200,000 clones, approximately 80% seen once. The chain has TRBV12-3 or TRBV12-4 and TRBJ1-6; 8 nucleotides agree with TRBD1. The sample was peripheral blood. This TCR derives from a woman older than 75 with acute or convalescent COVID-19. For the CDR3, the DNA is TGTGCCAGCAGTTTGACAGGGGATTCACCCCTCCACTTT. The encoded protein is CASSLTGDSPLHF.